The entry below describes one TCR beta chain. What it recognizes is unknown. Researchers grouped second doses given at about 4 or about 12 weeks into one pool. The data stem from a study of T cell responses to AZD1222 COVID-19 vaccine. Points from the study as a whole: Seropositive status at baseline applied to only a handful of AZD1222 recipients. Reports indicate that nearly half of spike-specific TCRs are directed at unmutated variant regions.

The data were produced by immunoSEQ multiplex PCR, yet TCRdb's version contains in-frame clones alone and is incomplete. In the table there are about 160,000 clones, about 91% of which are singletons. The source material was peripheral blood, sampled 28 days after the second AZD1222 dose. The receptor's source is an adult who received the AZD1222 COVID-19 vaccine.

CDR3 DNA sequence: TGTGCCAGCAGCCAAGGATCCGTATCCGGCTACACCTTC. Amino acid sequence: CASSQGSVSGYTF. This chain uses TRBV3-1 (or the pseudogene TRBV3-2) with TRBJ1-2; D gene uncertain. The CDR3 is made up of 13 amino acids. Trimming left V 1 base short and J 8 bases short, with 11 bases between. Per germline, CDR1 LGHDT and CDR2 YNNKEL (reference sequence).